This paragraph covers one T cell receptor (beta chain) sequence. Its antigen remains unknown. Donors were healthy HIV-negative adults without recent acute infections or vaccinations. Only in-frame clones appear in the TCRdb table, and some are missing; sequencing was by immunoSEQ multiplex PCR. Of some 2.3 million clones detected, roughly 93% appear once; the ten largest clones hold about 0.39%. This record comes from a study of shared clonotypes between healthy human individuals. The CDR3 totals 14 residues. Trimming took off 9 bases at V and 0 bases at J, with 9 bases between the two ends. CDR1 is LNHDA and CDR2 is SQIVND in the germline V gene (reference sequence). Findings and limits, study-wide: Among donors, the sharing of clonotypes was expected to be influenced by sequencing depth. The rarefaction results pointed to incomplete sorted-subset sequencing despite large depth.

V is TRBV19 and J is TRBJ2-6; D gene uncertain. The TCR was taken from a man younger than 30 in good health. Some clones in this sample may be carry-over from other donors' samples. Sequenced material: naive CD4+ T cells from PBMCs. Subset of the sample: CD45RA+ positively selected. The CDR3 spells CASRSDSGANVLTF. The CDR3 nucleotides read TGTGCCAGCCGGTCTGACTCTGGGGCCAACGTCCTGACTTTC.